This T cell receptor beta chain stems from a study of technical replicates of blood from a handful of donors. The V gene end was trimmed by 5 bases and the J gene end by 1 base; junction bases not matched to a gene: 12. The length of the CDR3 is 17 residues. CDR1 and CDR2 from the germline V gene are SGHTA and FQGNSA. Only in-frame clones appear in the TCRdb table, and some are missing; sequencing was by immunoSEQ multiplex PCR. Here the sample spans fewer than 85,000 clones, 90% being singletons. The V and J genes are TRBV7-2 and TRBJ2-3; 7 positions match TRBD2. This clonotype was sampled from a human donor in good health. Some clones in this sample may be carry-over from other donors' samples. The sequencing input was PBMCs. Written as DNA, the CDR3 is TGTGCCAGCAGCCCCCCCCGGGCGGGAGTTCGCACAGATACGCAGTATTTT. It codes for CASSPPRAGVRTDTQYF.